This T cell receptor beta chain was sequenced in a study of kidney transplant recipient with SARS-CoV-2 infection. TCRdb re-analysed the reads in MiXCR, keeping a single row per CDR3 protein. In the table there are fewer than 250,000 distinct CDR3 sequences, 25% to 30% of which are singletons. The CDR3 consists of 16 residues. Germline CDR1 and CDR2: DFQATT and SNEGSKA (reference sequence). For this clonotype: This may be a read error, as it is one base from a much larger clone.

J is TRBJ2-5 and V is TRBV20-1; TRBD2 matches at 9 bases. The material sequenced was a blood sample, taken at baseline and between days 110 and 120 from a kidney transplant recipient. The clonotype was recovered from a male patient in his 30s who had COVID-19 and was a kidney transplant recipient. The graft donor may have given rise to some T cells. In nucleotides, the CDR3 is TGCAGTACTAGTAAGGTAGCGGGAGCCCCGCGGGAGACCCAGTACTTC. It codes for CSTSKVAGAPRETQYF.